The source of this T cell receptor (beta chain) is a study of beta chain features in type 1 diabetes. This clone was seen a few times. The CDR3 is 14 amino acids. Germline CDR1 GTSNPN, CDR2 SVGIG (reference sequence). V was trimmed by 4 bases and J by 0 bases, leaving 9 bases between them. The authors reverse transcribed all of the isolated RNA, so sequencing captured expressed TCRB transcripts. Repertoires were generated with immunoSEQ multiplex PCR, while TCRdb's copy carries only in-frame clones and drops some. Altogether around 300,000 clones are present, about 10% being singletons, with the ten largest covering about 0.014%.

Sequencing was carried out using naive CD4+ T cells from blood. The chain joins TRBV30 to TRBJ1-4; tentatively, D is TRBD1 (6 bases). The sequence came from a woman aged 25-40 years in good health. The CDR3 here is CAWNRAPTNEKLFF. CDR3 DNA sequence: TGTGCCTGGAACAGGGCCCCAACTAATGAAAAACTGTTTTTT.